This TCR beta chain stems from a study of T cell repertoires in cytomegalovirus infection. Study at large: In the study, CMV epitopes included recently identified HLA-C-restricted and well-studied HLA-B-restricted ones. CMV infection plus the matching HLA type was flagged by public TCR beta signatures.

Whole-study findings and limits: Accumulated public TCR beta family frequency recognized individuals carrying CMV together with the relevant HLA. The ex vivo response was dominated by HLA-C-restricted CMV-specific TCR beta clonotypes.

From the reads, TCRdb called clonotypes with MiXCR, one entry per CDR3 protein. The sample has 640,000 or so distinct CDR3 sequences, roughly 30% seen once. Trimming removed 2 bases at V and 2 bases at J, with 10 bases between. The V gene's germline CDR1 is LNHNV and CDR2 YYDKDF (reference sequence). This CDR3 is built from 15 residues. On this clonotype: Its antigen is as yet unknown.

The sequence came from a human donor in good health (CMV status not recorded). Some clones in this sample may be carry-over from other donors' samples. This chain links TRBV15 with TRBJ1-3, with D unresolved. Sequencing was performed on cultured PBMCs, taken from culture after CMV antigen stimulation. The CDR3 sequence is CATSRPDGAGNTIYF. Here the CDR3 DNA reads TGTGCCACCAGCAGACCGGACGGTGCTGGAAACACCATATATTTT.